This T cell receptor beta chain was retrieved from a study of T-cell memory formation after mild COVID-19. Study conclusions and caveats: There was a balanced CD4/CD8 profile in clones contracting day 15 to 85, and later expanders leaned CD4+. There were some responding clones in pre-infection memory, which suggested that cross-reactive memory had joined. Second-wave clones reaching peak frequency on day 37 lacked confirmed SARS-CoV-2 specificity.

With constant-segment primers, 5'RACE yielded cDNA libraries of TCR alpha and TCR beta that carried sample barcodes and UMIs. TCRdb passed the 5' RACE reads through MiXCR, listing each CDR3 protein once. This sample has about 430,000 distinct CDR3 sequences, with approximately 25% found just once. The V end lost 2 bases, the J end lost 2 bases, and 13 bases lay between the germline ends. The CDR3 is 17 amino acids. Germline V gives CDR1 MNHEY, CDR2 SVGAGI. About this clonotype itself: No antigen is known for it.

The gene calls are TRBV6-5 and TRBJ1-6; D perhaps matches TRBD1 (5 bases). The TCR originated in an adult woman who had mild COVID-19 (a few samples of this study predate the infection). Cell type and time point are not known. The sequenced sample consisted of PBMCs or a T cell subset sorted from them (not recorded which). CDR3 sequence reads: CASSYAGPGTYNSPLHF. For the CDR3, the DNA is TGTGCCAGCAGTTACGCGGGACCTGGAACCTATAATTCACCCCTCCACTTT.